This entry describes one T cell receptor beta chain. Per the authors' pipeline: By means of reference gene primer amplification, nucleated cell counts were estimated. TCRdb keeps only in-frame clones here, not all; method: immunoSEQ multiplex PCR. That table is the source of V, J and clone size, and D and trimming were worked out from the DNA. The sample lists approximately 210,000 clones, around 76% seen once, with roughly 17% in the top ten. This record comes from a study of blood T cell repertoires in COVID-19. The overall study: PBMCs, B-cell-depleted T cells, or T cells provided the cDNA or gDNA that made up the material.

Trimming stripped 5 bases from V and 2 bases from J, with 13 bases between. The CDR3 spans 15 residues. CDR1 and CDR2 (germline): SGHVS, FNYEAQ. This chain joins TRBV7-6 and TRBJ1-3; a weak D match, TRBD1 (5 bases). This clonotype was obtained from a woman between 45 and 65 years old with acute COVID-19. Sequencing was performed on PBMCs or T cells enriched from blood (not recorded which). DNA for the CDR3: TGTGCCAGCAGCCCGCAGGGTCCCCCTGGAAACACCATATATTTT. Translated, it gives CASSPQGPPGNTIYF.